This TCR beta chain comes out of a study of cytomegalovirus exposure and HLA in healthy donors. Study-level points and caveats: TRBV6-2, TRBV6-3 and other indistinguishable V segments were excluded. A later analysis found common viral pathogens apparently linked to several of the most significant clusters. The productive fraction for most TCR beta V segments was about 87% or about 30% in an earlier analysis. Reported performance of the classifier showed diagnosis of cytomegalovirus status with high specificity and sensitivity.

V was pared by 2 bases and J by 5 bases, with 16 bases between. CDR3 length: 15 residues. Germline values: CDR1 MNHNS, CDR2 SASEGT. Primers: 60 Vbeta forward and 13 Jbeta reverse. Only in-frame clones appear in the TCRdb table, and some are missing; sequencing was by immunoSEQ multiplex PCR. The sample has 90,000 to 150,000 clones, about 80% seen once. In this sample, this clone turned up once. The target antigen is unknown. What was sequenced was PBMCs. This clonotype originated in a man in his fifties in good health and CMV-seropositive. The chain uses TRBV6-1 and TRBJ2-7; perhaps TRBD2 as D (6 bases). This chain's CDR3 is CASSEWRAMHHEQYF. In DNA form, the CDR3 reads TGTGCCAGCAGTGAATGGAGGGCAATGCACCACGAGCAGTACTTC.